This T cell receptor beta chain comes out of a study of control samples from healthy donors and cancer patients. The CDR3 runs to 15 residues. The junction had 7 bases not matched to a gene; V was cut back by 5 bases and J by 10 bases. Germline V CDR1 and CDR2: SEHNR, FQNEAQ (reference sequence). The table came from immunoSEQ multiplex PCR; TCRdb's copy has only in-frame clones and leaves some out. The table lists 70,000 to 75,000 clones, about 95% of them singletons. Material for sequencing was blood. The chain uses TRBV7-9 and TRBJ2-1; 14 bases agree with TRBD2. The sequence came from a woman aged 25 to 39 in good health. The CDR3 sequence is CASSDGLAGGGEQFF. The CDR3 DNA reads TGTGCCAGCAGCGACGGACTAGCGGGGGGAGGGGAGCAGTTCTTC.